This T cell receptor beta chain was identified during a study of T cells in localized non-small cell lung cancer. Points from the study as a whole: Sequencing was restricted to one tumor region; therefore, heterogeneity remains possible. Appearing in adjacent lung were a median roughly 57 of the top 100 tumor clones.

As to this clone: Its specificity is unknown.

The germline V and J ends were trimmed by 1 base and 0 bases, with 7 bases remaining between them. Germline lookup yields CDR1 MNHNS and CDR2 SASEGT. CDR3 length: 15 amino acids. Assay: immunoSEQ multiplex PCR; the TCRdb copy retains only in-frame clones and omits some. Of 60,000 to 65,000 clones detected, roughly 88% appear once; the ten largest clones hold approximately 2%. The chain couples TRBV6-1 to TRBJ1-5; D is undetermined. The sequence was obtained from a woman aged 35-75 years with stage I lung adenocarcinoma. This sample comprised peripheral blood, obtained before any cancer treatment. This CDR3 reads CASSEGQTSNQPQHF. CDR3 nucleotides: TGTGCCAGCAGTGAAGGGCAGACTAGCAATCAGCCCCAGCATTTT.